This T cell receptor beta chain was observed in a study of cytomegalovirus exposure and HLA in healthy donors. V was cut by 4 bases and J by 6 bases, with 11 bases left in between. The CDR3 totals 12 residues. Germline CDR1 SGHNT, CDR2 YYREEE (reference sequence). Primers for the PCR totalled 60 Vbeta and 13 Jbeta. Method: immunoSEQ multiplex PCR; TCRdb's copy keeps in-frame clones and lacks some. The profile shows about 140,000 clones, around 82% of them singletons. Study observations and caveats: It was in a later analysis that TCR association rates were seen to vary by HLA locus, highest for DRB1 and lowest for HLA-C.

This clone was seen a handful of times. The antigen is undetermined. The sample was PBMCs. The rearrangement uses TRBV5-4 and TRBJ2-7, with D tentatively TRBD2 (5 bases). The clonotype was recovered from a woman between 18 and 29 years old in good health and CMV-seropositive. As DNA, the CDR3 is TGTGCCAGCAGCCGACCTAGCCGCGAGCAGTACTTC. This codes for CASSRPSREQYF.